This is a list of T cell receptor beta chains from one sample in a study of blood T cell repertoires in COVID-19. Assay: immunoSEQ multiplex PCR; the TCRdb copy retains only in-frame clones and omits some. The table lists about 98,000 clones, about 80% of them singletons. The source material was peripheral blood. The receptors were sampled from a man between 65 and 79 years old with active or convalescent COVID-19. The CDR3 runs from the conserved cysteine through the conserved F or W. D genes are given only for firm matches. The size field is filled for only some rows; it gives once, few, many or a size class.

CDR3 protein	CDR3 DNA	V gene	J gene	clone size	CDR3 length	D gene
CASSLDGGTEAFF	TGCGCCAGCAGCCTTGATGGGGGGACTGAAGCTTTCTTT	TRBV4-1	TRBJ1-1	-	13	-
CASSAPAGGDTF	TGTGCCAGCAGCGCTCCAGCAGGAGGAGACACCTTC	TRBV5-4	TRBJ1-2	-	12	-
CASSRSGGLDSPLHF	TGTGCCAGCAGCAGGAGCGGGGGTCTGGATTCACCCCTCCACTTT	TRBV5-6	TRBJ1-6	-	15	-
CASSFKQGASPLHF	TGTGCCAGCAGCTTTAAGCAGGGGGCTTCACCCCTCCACTTT	TRBV7-2	TRBJ1-6	-	14	TRBD1
CASSPGQGAGNTEAFF	TGTGCCAGCTCACCGGGACAGGGAGCAGGGAACACTGAAGCTTTCTTT	TRBV18	TRBJ1-1	once	16	TRBD1
CASSQVRGETQYF	TGTGCCAGCAGCCAAGTGCGGGGGGAGACCCAGTACTTC	TRBV3-1/TRBV3-2	TRBJ2-5	once	13	TRBD2
CASSVEPGQPQHF	TGTGCCAGCAGCGTAGAACCCGGTCAGCCCCAGCATTTT	TRBV9	TRBJ1-5	-	13	-
CASSYLRRRDKAEAFF	TGTGCCAGCAGTTATTTGAGGCGGAGGGATAAGGCTGAAGCTTTCTTT	TRBV6-2/TRBV6-3	TRBJ1-1	many	16	-
CASSQGGGQPQHF	TGCGCCAGCAGCCAAGGGGGAGGGCAGCCCCAGCATTTT	TRBV4-1	TRBJ1-5	-	13	-
CASSQGRRQGLRIGYTF	TGTGCCAGCAGCCAAGGTCGGCGTCAGGGGCTGCGAATAGGCTACACCTTC	TRBV3-1/TRBV3-2	TRBJ1-2	-	17	-
CASSRGEPGQPQHF	TGTGCCAGCAGCAGGGGGGAACCTGGGCAGCCCCAGCATTTT	TRBV6-5	TRBJ1-5	-	14	TRBD1
CASSLFGAGELFF	TGTGCCAGCAGCTTGTTCGGGGCCGGGGAGCTGTTTTTT	TRBV5-6	TRBJ2-2	-	13	-
CASSFTGTRGEKLFF	TGTGCCAGCAGCTTTACCGGGACCAGGGGTGAAAAACTGTTTTTT	TRBV7-2	TRBJ1-4	once	15	-
CASSPGTASGTQYF	TGTGCCAGCAGCCCCGGGACAGCCTCGGGGACGCAGTATTTT	TRBV11-2	TRBJ2-3	-	14	TRBD1
CASSLSRQGDSEQYF	TGTGCCAGCAGTTTATCTCGACAGGGGGATTCCGAGCAGTACTTC	TRBV27	TRBJ2-7	-	15	TRBD1
CASSQVEGQGSEQYF	TGTGCCAGCAGCCAAGTTGAGGGACAGGGTTCCGAGCAGTACTTC	TRBV4-2	TRBJ2-7	-	15	TRBD1
CASSFDTDNSPLHF	TGTGCCAGCAGCTTCGACACGGATAATTCACCCCTCCACTTT	TRBV7-9	TRBJ1-6	-	14	-
CASSQDGGNQPQHF	TGTGCCAGCAGCCAAGATGGGGGGAATCAGCCCCAGCATTTT	TRBV3-1/TRBV3-2	TRBJ1-5	-	14	-
CASSQDQGSYNSPLHF	TGTGCCAGCAGCCAAGACCAGGGGTCCTATAATTCACCCCTCCACTTT	TRBV7-6	TRBJ1-6	-	16	-
CASSEISRDIQYF	TGTGCCAGCAGTGAAATTTCCAGGGACATTCAGTACTTC	TRBV6-1	TRBJ2-4	-	13	-
CASSPGLADRNNEKLFF	TGTGCCAGCAGCCCCGGGCTTGCGGACAGAAATAATGAAAAACTGTTTTTT	TRBV11-3	TRBJ1-4	-	17	-
CASSEPGQTEQYF	TGCGCCAGCAGTGAGCCCGGACAGACCGAGCAGTACTTC	TRBV10-1	TRBJ2-7	once	13	-